This TCR beta chain is from a study of cytomegalovirus exposure and HLA in healthy donors. Study summary: Researchers found that 81% of about 400 genotyped donors fell within the Caucasian-associated ancestry cluster. General study findings and limits: The authors listed 164 TCR beta chains as cytomegalovirus-associated. Available immune exposure information covered CMV serostatus only.

In the case of this clone: Antigen specificity is unknown.

The CDR3 is made up of 14 amino acids. Germline V gene sequence: CDR1 LGHNA, CDR2 YNFKEQ. V lost 4 bases, J lost 6 bases, and 14 bases lay in between. Vbeta (60) and Jbeta (13) primers were used in the PCR. The protocol was immunoSEQ multiplex PCR, while the TCRdb copy is restricted to in-frame clones and leaves out a portion. The sample has 70,000 or so clones, about 74% seen once. The chain employs TRBV4-2 and TRBJ2-3; D may be TRBD2 (5 bases). Source material: PBMCs. This receptor was obtained from a woman aged 60 to 75 in good health and CMV-seropositive. In DNA form, the CDR3 reads TGTGCCAGCAGCCCTGGACTCAACCGGGATACGCAGTATTTT. As protein: CASSPGLNRDTQYF.